Listed here are 21 T cell receptor beta chains from one sample, sequenced in a study of cytotoxic CD8 clonotypes in ibrutinib-treated CLL. The method was immunoSEQ multiplex PCR; TCRdb's version includes in-frame clones alone and lacks a portion of them. The sample has 140,000 to 150,000 clones, about 76% seen once. The sample here was PBMCs, taken after 24 months of ibrutinib treatment. The receptors were gathered from a human donor with chronic lymphocytic leukemia.

This clone was counted between two and nine times. The CDR3 DNA is TGTGCCAGCTGCTTGGGGGGGGCGGGCGGCACAGATACGCAGTATTTT. Residues: CASCLGGAGGTDTQYF. The chain joins TRBV28 to TRBJ2-3; a possible D gene is TRBD2 (7 bases). The ends were cut back, 8 bases at V and 1 base at J, with 19 bases in the middle. CDR3 length: 16 residues. CDR1 is MDHEN, CDR2 SYDVKM, per germline.

CDR3 nucleotides: TGTGCCAGCAGCTTATTGGGGGCTGGCACTGAAGCTTTCTTT. It encodes CASSLLGAGTEAFF. This sequence joins TRBV13 and TRBJ1-1; perhaps TRBD1 as D (6 bases). The CDR3 length is 14 residues. Looked up from germline, CDR1 is PRHDT and CDR2 is FYEKMQ (reference sequence). Trimming left V 2 bases short and J 4 bases short, with 11 bases between.

The chain links TRBV14 to TRBJ2-5, with 13 nucleotides matching TRBD2. V lost 4 bases and J lost 11; bases outside the gene matches: 7. The V gene's germline CDR1 is SGHDN and CDR2 FVKESK. The CDR3 consists of 14 residues. The CDR3 loop reads CASSPTSGRLGQYF. CDR3 coding DNA: TGTGCCAGCAGCCCGACTAGCGGGAGGCTGGGGCAGTACTTC.

The V gene is TRBV30, the J gene TRBJ1-3; TRBD1 is a possible D gene (5 bases). Germline V gene sequence: CDR1 GTSNPN, CDR2 SVGIG (reference sequence). There are 12 residues in the CDR3. Trimming removed 4 bases at V and 1 base at J, with 5 bases between. The CDR3 region is CAWTGSGNTIYF. Here the CDR3 DNA reads TGTGCCTGGACAGGGTCTGGAAACACCATATATTTT.

The chain combines TRBV5-1 with TRBJ2-7, with D possibly TRBD2 on 5 matching bases. The V end was cut by 1 base, the J end by 2 bases, with 10 bases between. The V gene's germline CDR1 is SGHRS and CDR2 YFSETQ. The CDR3 has 14 residues. The CDR3 DNA reads TGCGCCAGCAGCTTGACGGGGATAACCTACGAGCAGTACTTC. This encodes CASSLTGITYEQYF. Full variable domain (outside the CDR3, taken from reference TRBV5-1 and TRBJ2-7): KAGVTQTPRYLIKTRGQQVTLSCSPISGHRSVSWYQQTPGQGLQFLFEYFSETQRNKGNFPGRFSGRQFSNSRSEMNVSTLELGDSALYLCASSLTGITYEQYFGPGTRLTVT.

The chain employs TRBV6-6 and TRBJ2-2; D possibly corresponds to TRBD1 (6 bases). V lost 0 bases and J 5 bases, leaving 10 bases between the germline ends. The germline V gene has CDR1 MNHNY and CDR2 SVGAGI (reference sequence). This CDR3 has 15 residues. CDR3 nucleotides: TGTGCCAGCAGTTACTCGGCAGGGGAAACCGGGGAGCTGTTTTTT. As protein: CASSYSAGETGELFF.

The chain recombines TRBV1 with TRBJ1-3. TRBV1 constitutes a pseudogene. The CDR3 length is 15 residues. The CDR3 is CTSRTQPCSGNTIYF. The CDR3 nucleotides read TGCACCAGCAGAACTCAGCCCTGCTCTGGAAACACCATATATTTT.

The rearrangement links TRBV28 to TRBJ1-1; no clear D gene. The germline CDR1 and CDR2 sequences are MDHEN and SYDVKM. There are 12 residues in the CDR3. V was clipped by 8 bases and J by 8 bases, with 15 bases between them. CDR3 protein: CASRSGRGEAFF. The CDR3 DNA reads TGTGCCAGCCGAAGCGGGCGGGGAGAAGCTTTCTTT.

V usage is TRBV9 and J usage is TRBJ2-1; 8 nucleotides line up with TRBD2. V dropped 0 bases and J dropped 3; count of bases not matched to a gene: 5. The germline V gene encodes CDR1 SGDLS and CDR2 YYNGEE. The CDR3 contains 16 residues. DNA for the CDR3: TGTGCCAGCAGCGTAGGGGCACTAGCGGACTACAATGAGCAGTTCTTC. It translates to CASSVGALADYNEQFF.

This chain connects TRBV28 to TRBJ2-5, with D possibly being TRBD1 (5 bases). Trimming left V 5 bases short and J 4 bases short, with 11 bases between. The CDR3 is made up of 13 amino acids. CDR1 is MDHEN and CDR2 is SYDVKM in the germline V gene. The CDR3 DNA reads TGTGCCAGCAGTCAGGGCACGGCAGAGACCCAGTACTTC. Its protein product is CASSQGTAETQYF. Full variable domain (rest looked up from reference TRBV28 and TRBJ2-5): DVKVTQSSRYLVKRTGEKVFLECVQDMDHENMFWYRQDPGLGLRLIYFSYDVKMKEKGDIPEGYSVSREKKERFSLILESASTNQTSMYLCASSQGTAETQYFGPGTRLLVL.

This clone came up a few times. CDR3 nucleotides: TGTGCCAGCAGACTAGGGGACTCACCCCTCCACTTT. The encoded protein is CASRLGDSPLHF. This chain connects TRBV6-5 to TRBJ1-6; perhaps TRBD1 as D (5 bases). Trimming left V 6 bases short and J 10 bases short, with 10 bases between. This CDR3 is built from 12 residues. The germline gives CDR1 MNHEY, CDR2 SVGAGI.

The genes are TRBV4-3 and TRBJ2-2; TRBD2 aligns across 9 bases. Germline values: CDR1 LGHNA, CDR2 YSLEER. The CDR3 has 16 amino acids. V lost 2 bases to trimming and J lost 2 bases; unmatched junction nucleotides: 3. The CDR3 nucleotides read TGCGCCAGCAGCCAACTAGCGGGATACAACACCGGGGAGCTGTTTTTT. Its protein product is CASSQLAGYNTGELFF.

This clone has only one observation. V is TRBV4-3 and J is TRBJ2-7; 7 positions match TRBD1. CDR1 LGHNA and CDR2 YSLEER come from the germline V gene. The CDR3 is 15 residues long. Unmatched junction bases numbered 6, after V lost 4 bases and J lost 0 bases. The chain's CDR3 is CASSPDRVPSYEQYF. The CDR3 nucleotides read TGCGCCAGCAGCCCCGACAGGGTCCCCTCCTACGAGCAGTACTTC.

The V and J genes are TRBV19 and TRBJ2-2, with TRBD1 matching over 7 bases. CDR1 is LNHDA, CDR2 SQIVND, per germline (reference sequence). Trimming cost V 5 bases and J 4 bases; bases outside gene matches: 7. The length of the CDR3 is 15 residues. The CDR3 DNA sequence: TGTGCCAGTAGTCCGGACAGGTTGGGCACCGGGGAGCTGTTTTTT. Amino acid sequence: CASSPDRLGTGELFF. Complete variable domain (other parts from reference TRBV19 and TRBJ2-2): DGGITQSPKYLFRKEGQNVTLSCEQNLNHDAMYWYRQDPGQGLRLIYYSQIVNDFQKGDIAEGYSVSREKKESFPLTVTSAQKNPTAFYLCASSPDRLGTGELFFGEGSRLTVL.

The chain is built from TRBV6-6 and TRBJ2-2, with D hard to call. The CDR3 has 12 amino acids. V was trimmed by 6 bases and J by 7 bases, leaving 9 bases between them. CDR1 and CDR2 (germline): MNHNY, SVGAGI (reference sequence). DNA of the CDR3: TGTGCCAGCAGACTCTCCCTCGGGGAGCTGTTTTTT. As protein: CASRLSLGELFF.

This chain connects TRBV4-3 to TRBJ1-1; D ambiguous. V shed 1 base and J shed 3 bases, with 6 bases lying between them. The germline CDR1 and CDR2 sequences are LGHNA and YSLEER. CDR3 length: 13 residues. The CDR3 loop is CASSQGEDTEAFF. Written as DNA, the CDR3 is TGCGCCAGCAGCCAAGGGGAGGACACTGAAGCTTTCTTT.

This clone was counted a few times. The gene calls are TRBV5-6 and TRBJ2-2, with 11 bases that match TRBD2. CDR3 length equals 16 residues. V shed 4 bases, J shed 1 base, and the junction held 3 bases outside the gene matches. Germline-derived CDR1 and CDR2 are SGHDT and YYEEEE. CDR3 nucleotides: TGTGCCAGCAGCGCCACTAGCGGGGGGAACACCGGGGAGCTGTTTTTT. Translated: CASSATSGGNTGELFF.

V and J are TRBV2 and TRBJ2-3, with D possibly matching TRBD2 (6 bases). The CDR3 contains 14 residues. Trimming cost V 8 bases and J 0 bases, with 12 bases left between them. Germline V gives CDR1 SNHLY, CDR2 FYNNEI. The CDR3 region is CASRGDASTDTQYF. The CDR3, as DNA: TGTGCCAGCCGCGGGGACGCTAGCACAGATACGCAGTATTTT.

DNA of the CDR3: TGTGCCAGCAGCCAAGATACCGGGTGGGCTTTCTTT. This translates into CASSQDTGWAFF. The chain couples TRBV4-2 to TRBJ1-1; the D is unclear. CDR3 size: 12 residues. The germline CDR1 and CDR2 sequences are LGHNA and YNFKEQ. V lost 0 bases, J lost 11 bases, and 10 bases lay in between.

The genes are TRBV10-3 and TRBJ1-1; D is unclear. The germline V and J ends were trimmed by 11 bases and 1 base, with 14 bases remaining between them. The CDR3 consists of 13 residues. The germline V gene has CDR1 ENHRY and CDR2 SYGVKD. CDR3 region: CARRAEGNTEAFF. CDR3 in DNA: TGTGCCCGTAGAGCGGAGGGGAACACTGAAGCTTTCTTT.

This sequence joins TRBV11-1 and TRBJ2-1, with 11 positions matching TRBD2. This CDR3 is built from 14 residues. Germline V lookup: CDR1 SGHAT, CDR2 FQDESV (reference sequence). V shed 9 bases, J shed 10 bases, and the junction held 11 bases outside the gene matches. The CDR3 reads CARTRSGGAGEQFF. The DNA for the CDR3 is TGTGCCAGGACCCGTAGCGGGGGGGCCGGAGAGCAGTTCTTC.